This TCR beta chain was identified during a study of Ad26.COV2.S vaccination and SARS-CoV-2 variants. Clones were sequenced by immunoSEQ multiplex PCR, and TCRdb holds only the in-frame ones, with some missing. Altogether some 480,000 clones are present, roughly 85% being singletons, with the ten largest covering 9.5% to 15%. In germline, CDR1 is MDHEN, CDR2 SYDVKM. The CDR3 spans 18 residues. J gave up 1 base and V 1 base, and 10 bases lay outside the gene matches. Regarding treatment: some 19 received Ad26.COV2.S at low or high dose, single or two shots; several received placebo; per-sample allocation not given. Vaccine and placebo recipients were sampled on day 63 after the first injection.

This receptor was obtained from a person aged 18-60 years who received the Ad26.COV2.S COVID-19 vaccine or a placebo. The chain couples TRBV28 to TRBJ2-1, with 7 bases matching TRBD2. The material sequenced was peripheral blood, taken in a trial of Ad26.COV2.S vaccine versus placebo. As DNA, the CDR3 is TGTGCCAGCAGTTTATCCCTCTCAGGGCGGGGGTCCTACAATGAGCAGTTCTTC. It codes for CASSLSLSGRGSYNEQFF.